This T cell receptor beta chain was sequenced for a study of T-cell memory formation after mild COVID-19. Study-wide results and caveats: Clones that contracted clustered mainly in CM and EM if CD4+ and in EMRA if CD8+.

This clonotype occurred many times. The antigen remains unidentified. From the 5' RACE reads, TCRdb called clonotypes with MiXCR, one entry per CDR3 protein. The sample yields roughly 340,000 distinct CDR3 sequences, roughly 19% seen once. The CDR3 sequence is 14 residues long. Between the trimmed V and J ends, which lost 2 bases and 5 bases, there was a span of 9 bases. This TCR came from a man aged 18 to 35 who had mild COVID-19 (a few samples of this study predate the infection). Cell type and time point are not known. This chain links TRBV12-3 or TRBV12-4 with TRBJ1-4; D gene uncertain. The sequenced material came from PBMCs or a T cell subset sorted from them (not recorded which). Written as DNA, the CDR3 is TGTGCCAGCAGTTTATGGCAGTTAAATGAAAAACTGTTTTTT. Protein sequence: CASSLWQLNEKLFF.